A single T cell receptor (beta chain) is shown here with its context. Sequencing used immunoSEQ multiplex PCR; TCRdb keeps in-frame clones, though not all of them. The table includes tens of thousands of clones, around 94% detected once. This entry belongs to a study of control samples from healthy donors and cancer patients. The sequenced sample was blood. The clonotype was recovered from a man between 25 and 39 years old in good health.

The CDR3 loop reads CASSHHNSPLHF. In nucleotides, the CDR3 is TGTGCCAGCAGCCACCATAATTCACCCCTCCACTTT. The chain has TRBV3-1 (or the pseudogene TRBV3-2) and TRBJ1-6; D is unresolved. The V gene's germline CDR1 is LGHDT and CDR2 YNNKEL (reference sequence). Trimming left V 3 bases short and J 5 bases short, with 2 bases between. CDR3 length equals 12 residues.